This is a list of T cell receptor beta chains from one sample in a study of blood T cell repertoires in COVID-19. TCRdb's table, derived via immunoSEQ multiplex PCR, lists solely in-frame clones and lacks some. The sample shows about 120,000 clones, 88% of them seen only once. The sequenced material came from peripheral blood. The receptors originated from a woman of 80 years or more with acute or convalescent COVID-19. CDR3s include the opening cysteine and the closing phenylalanine or tryptophan. Each record gives: V gene, D gene, clone size, J gene, CDR3 protein, CDR3 DNA. The D gene is left open where the match is weak. Expanded clones are given a class, and other clones once, few, many or no size at all.

>TRBV7-9|NA|NA|TRBJ2-4
CASSLAGAGAKNIQYF
TGTGCCAGCAGCTTAGCAGGGGCTGGGGCCAAAAACATTCAGTACTTC
>TRBV10-2|TRBD1|NA|TRBJ1-1
CASRDRPNTEAFF
TGCGCCAGCAGGGACAGGCCGAACACTGAAGCTTTCTTT
>TRBV2|NA|NA|TRBJ2-7
CASSYYGAYEQYF
TGTGCCAGCAGTTACTACGGGGCCTACGAGCAGTACTTC
>TRBV7-9|TRBD1|NA|TRBJ1-2
CASSRDSFYGYTF
TGTGCCAGCAGCAGGGACAGTTTCTATGGCTACACCTTC
>TRBV7-2|TRBD1|NA|TRBJ1-4
CAIGTGRSNEKLFF
TGTGCCATCGGGACAGGGCGGAGTAATGAAAAACTGTTTTTT
>TRBV9|TRBD2|NA|TRBJ2-5
CASSVGRTSGLRETQYF
TGTGCCAGCAGCGTAGGACGCACTAGCGGCCTCAGGGAGACCCAGTACTTC
>TRBV7-9|TRBD1|NA|TRBJ2-1
CASSLASGQGSDEQFF
TGTGCCAGCAGCTTAGCGAGCGGACAGGGGTCGGATGAGCAGTTCTTC
>TRBV3-1/TRBV3-2|NA|NA|TRBJ1-2
CASSQPTGFYTF
TGTGCCAGCAGCCAACCAACAGGGTTCTACACCTTC
>TRBV13|NA|NA|TRBJ2-3
CASSSTFTDTQYF
TGTGCCAGCAGCTCTACCTTCACAGATACGCAGTATTTT
>TRBV28|NA|once|TRBJ1-5
CASSLLQADQPQHF
TGTGCCAGCAGTTTACTCCAGGCCGATCAGCCCCAGCATTTT
>TRBV5-6|NA|NA|TRBJ2-5
CASSPSGFSGETQYF
TGTGCCAGCAGCCCGTCGGGTTTCAGCGGGGAGACCCAGTACTTC
>TRBV5-1|NA|once|TRBJ2-1
CASSAGQLDYNEQFF
TGCGCCAGCAGCGCGGGACAGCTGGATTACAATGAGCAGTTCTTC
>TRBV5-4|TRBD1|NA|TRBJ1-2
CASSSGQEVSGYTF
TGTGCCAGCAGTTCAGGACAGGAGGTTTCTGGCTACACCTTC
>TRBV2|NA|NA|TRBJ1-2
CASSDAGRYGYTF
TGTGCCAGCAGTGATGCAGGCAGGTATGGCTACACCTTC
>TRBV20-1|TRBD1|few|TRBJ1-2
CRGQGDGYTF
TGCAGAGGACAGGGCGATGGCTACACCTTC
>TRBV19|TRBD1|NA|TRBJ1-2
CASSTKTGGGYTF
TGTGCCAGTAGTACAAAAACAGGGGGCGGCTACACCTTC